The present T cell receptor (beta chain) was sequenced within a study of tissue T cells after allogeneic stem cell transplantation. About the study: Adult allogeneic hematopoietic cell transplant recipients with steroid-refractory graft-versus-host disease were prospectively enrolled for research autopsy. Several unmodified and three CD34-selected T-cell-depleted grafts went to graft-versus-host disease patients. Study results and caveats: The study did not identify alloreactive or antigen-specific tissue TCRs, and some clones might be persisting host cells.

Germline-derived CDR1 and CDR2 are KGHSH and LQKENI. V dropped 3 bases and J dropped 7 bases, with 9 bases sitting between them. This CDR3 comprises 12 residues. CDR3 sequences, V/J genes, frequencies and template counts came from survey-depth TCRbeta sequencing. Assay: immunoSEQ multiplex PCR; the TCRdb copy retains only in-frame clones and omits some. The top ten clones hold more than 1.5% of a sample with 25,000 to 30,000 clones, around 90% of them seen once. On this clone: Its specificity is unknown.

The clonotype comes from a male donor at least 60 years old who later had graft-versus-host disease after an allogeneic stem cell transplant. The sequencing here drew on blood, taken before transplantation. The chain employs TRBV18 and TRBJ1-1; D ambiguous. CDR3 DNA sequence: TGTGCCAGCTCACCGACGCAGGTTGAAGCTTTCTTT. Amino acids: CASSPTQVEAFF.